One sample yielded the 2 T cell receptor beta chains listed below, sequenced in a study of cytomegalovirus exposure and HLA in healthy donors. Both 60 Vbeta primers and 13 Jbeta primers went into the PCR. TCRdb keeps only in-frame clones here, not all; method: immunoSEQ multiplex PCR. The sample contains 200,000 to 250,000 clones, around 81% of which appear only once. The sample taken for sequencing was PBMCs. These receptors were taken from a woman aged 60-75 years in good health and CMV-seropositive.

The chain recombines TRBV10-3 with TRBJ1-1, with D unclear. V lost 7 bases, J lost 4 bases, and 16 bases lay in between. This CDR3 contains 14 residues. Germline-derived CDR1 and CDR2 are ENHRY and SYGVKD. CDR3 coding DNA: TGTGCCATCAAAGAACGGGGTATGGTCACTGAAGCTTTCTTT. Its protein is CAIKERGMVTEAFF.

The chain couples TRBV5-1 to TRBJ2-7; tentatively, D is TRBD2 (7 bases). Germline CDR1 SGHRS, CDR2 YFSETQ. The CDR3 consists of 13 residues. Trimming removed 0 bases at V and 11 bases at J, with 15 bases between. CDR3 nucleotides: TGCGCCAGCAGCTTGGCCGGTGAAGGGGGGGAGTACTTC. This gives the protein CASSLAGEGGEYF.